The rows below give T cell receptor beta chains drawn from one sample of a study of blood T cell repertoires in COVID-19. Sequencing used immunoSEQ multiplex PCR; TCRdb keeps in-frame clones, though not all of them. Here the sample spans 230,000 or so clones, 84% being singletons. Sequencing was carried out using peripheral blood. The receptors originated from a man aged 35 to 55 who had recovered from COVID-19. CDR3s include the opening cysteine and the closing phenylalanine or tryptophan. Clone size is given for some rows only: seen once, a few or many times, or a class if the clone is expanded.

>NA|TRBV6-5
CASSYSAGGAHEQYF
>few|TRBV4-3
CASSQGTGSSSYEQYF
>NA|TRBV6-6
CASSPRVGTGDNGYTF
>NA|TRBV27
CASGIAGGRGAQYF
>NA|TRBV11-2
CASSSGMAHTEAFF
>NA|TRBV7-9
CASSIDTGNTEAFF
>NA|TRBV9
CASSVDSRGEAFF
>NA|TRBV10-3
CAISESGGGTQYF
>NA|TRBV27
CATMTQTNTEAFF
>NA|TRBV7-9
CASSLGRASYNEQFF
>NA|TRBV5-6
CASSLTSGPRETQYF
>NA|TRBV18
CASSPQPRGPPYEQYF
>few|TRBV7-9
CASHIGQGLNHGYTF
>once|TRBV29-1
CSVGTSGPPYEQYF
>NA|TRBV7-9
CASSLTGGEKLFF
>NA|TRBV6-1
CASSEQGQENYSNQPQHF
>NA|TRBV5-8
CASSLGGQMSPLHF
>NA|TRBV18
CASSPRQGAATEAFF
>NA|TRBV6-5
CASSFRDRDAEAFF
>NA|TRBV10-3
CAISGSSGRSYEQYF
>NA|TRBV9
CASSVSGSGSDTQYF
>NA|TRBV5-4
CASSEPGQGAVNTEAFF
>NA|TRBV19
CASSTRIGSYEQYF
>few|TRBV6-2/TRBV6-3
CASSPAPGSGSPYNEQFF
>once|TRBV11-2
CASSLYPTGGASYEQYF
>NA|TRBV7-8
CASARGKETQYF
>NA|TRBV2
CASGQLAKNIQYF
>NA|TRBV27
CASSDRAWGDTQYF
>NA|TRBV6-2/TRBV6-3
CASSQKPRGTGAWSANTGELFF
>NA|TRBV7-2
CASSVRVSYEQYF
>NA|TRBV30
CATGDVYEQYF
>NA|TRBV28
CASSQGAYSNQPQHF
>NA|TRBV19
CASSITGDNYGYTF
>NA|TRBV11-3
CASSPTGSGNTIYF
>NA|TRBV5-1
CASSLGPVAGEPQHF
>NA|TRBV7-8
CASSLYRGDTQYF
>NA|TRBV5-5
CASSPRSGLAGLGEQYF
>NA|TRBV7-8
CASSSAGENIQYF
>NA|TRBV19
CASSIVNRDTEAFF
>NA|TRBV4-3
CASSQDHSGANSPLHF
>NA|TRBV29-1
CSVEYNYGYTF
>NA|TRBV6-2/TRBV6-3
CASSYFLLPNRDRSYEQYF
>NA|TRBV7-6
CASSSKPPAGGPDEQFF
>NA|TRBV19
CASSTRAIQETQYF
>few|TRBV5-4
CASSLDGTRSDTQYF
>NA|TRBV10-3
CAIRDSRNQPQHF
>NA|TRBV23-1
CASSPKPGQVYNEQFF
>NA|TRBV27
CASSFETRNQPQHF
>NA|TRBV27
CASSLSRAPFYGYTF
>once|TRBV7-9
CASSSHRATNEKLFF
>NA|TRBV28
CASNGGETLSSYNSPLHF